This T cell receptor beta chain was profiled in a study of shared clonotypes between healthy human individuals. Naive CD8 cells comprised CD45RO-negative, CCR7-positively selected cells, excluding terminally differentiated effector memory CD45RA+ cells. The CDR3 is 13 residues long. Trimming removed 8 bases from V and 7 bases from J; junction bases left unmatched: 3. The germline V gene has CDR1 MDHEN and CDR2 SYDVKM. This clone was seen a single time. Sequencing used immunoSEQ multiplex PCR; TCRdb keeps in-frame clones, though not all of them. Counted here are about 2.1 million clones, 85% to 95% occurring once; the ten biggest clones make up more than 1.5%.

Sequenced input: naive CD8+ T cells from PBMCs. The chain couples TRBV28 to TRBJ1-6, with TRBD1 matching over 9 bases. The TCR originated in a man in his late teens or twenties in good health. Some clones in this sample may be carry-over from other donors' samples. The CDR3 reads CASWTGENSPLHF. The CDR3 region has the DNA TGTGCCAGCTGGACAGGGGAAAATTCACCCCTCCACTTT.